Listed below are T cell receptor beta chains from one sample, sequenced in a study of blood T cell repertoires in COVID-19. Method: immunoSEQ multiplex PCR; TCRdb's copy keeps in-frame clones and lacks some. There are roughly 250,000 clones in the sample; under 85% occur only once, and roughly 5% lies in the top ten. Sequencing was done on a sample of peripheral blood. These receptors originate from a human donor in a cohort sampled during active COVID-19. The CDR3 runs from the conserved cysteine through the conserved F or W. The order of the fields is V gene, CDR3 protein.

TRBV7-9	CASSLVRGTPGETQYF
TRBV7-9	CASSFWGRPTDTQYF
TRBV11-2	CASSMTGVDEKLFF
TRBV27	CASSPDRGPYNEQFF
TRBV10-1	CASSAGRELFF
TRBV6-5	CASSKRTSGRVEQFF
TRBV29-1	CSAGTSGNEQFF
TRBV3-1/TRBV3-2	CASREAGGSSYNEQFF
TRBV5-6	CASSLGRGEYQETQYF
TRBV6-5	CASTIDRGTGELFF
TRBV7-9	CASSFGSQETQYF
TRBV4-1	CASSQESLGVTGELFF
TRBV4-1	CASSQTSFMTGDYGYTF
TRBV18	CASSPQSGKSVGEQYF
TRBV9	CASSVVTEFMNTEAFF
TRBV30	CAWSGNRGEVEAFF
TRBV7-9	CASSSGSFPDTQYF
TRBV5-1	CASSPLGGVDEQFF
TRBV7-2	CASSSDSRPQHF
TRBV9	CASSGNSGGPYEQYF
TRBV5-1	CASSLDGREDEQFF
TRBV3-1/TRBV3-2	CASSQFDRSNPGLAGAVKNTQYF
TRBV19	CASSPRGSGTYNEQFF
TRBV10-1	CASTSGTSSYNEQFF
TRBV27	CASRPSTSEYEQYF
TRBV5-8	CASSSPASVWKYNEQFF
TRBV3-1/TRBV3-2	CASSQGQGAGETQYF
TRBV5-4	CASSSGTEYEQYF
TRBV28	CASSTDRGRYYGYTF
TRBV10-3	CAISELQGVGGYTF
TRBV6-4	CASSDREGTDTQYF
TRBV5-1	CASSLGDREIGEQYF
TRBV19	CASSIRVNTGELFF
TRBV19	CASSLRDRGYGYTF
TRBV7-9	CASSLIGGGTDTQYF
TRBV25-1	CASSEFSREETQYF
TRBV18	CASSPQFQGTGELFF
TRBV5-6	CASSLGLAGGPGETQYF
TRBV7-3	CASSFVGGPDETQYF
TRBV5-8	CASSLAGATYNEQFF
TRBV28	CASSLMTSGDEQYF
TRBV29-1	CSVKGQATSYEQYF
TRBV10-1	CASSESAASSGNTIYF
TRBV7-2	CASSRTGTSASLETQYF
TRBV18	CASSPSLLTTYEQYF
TRBV6-2/TRBV6-3	CASSWGLAGVSGANVLTF
TRBV7-9	CASSWGDRDEQYF
TRBV3-1/TRBV3-2	CASSQWTGERVRHF
TRBV19	CASSHHLGATDTEAFF
TRBV10-3	CAIGGLAGTGELFF
TRBV19	CASSIDQAGKVYGYTF
TRBV18	CASSRTGGDGYTF
TRBV6-4	CASSDSPLAGGLETQYF